This is a list of T cell receptor beta chains from one sample in a study of blood T cell repertoires in COVID-19. Clones were read by immunoSEQ multiplex PCR, and TCRdb kept only the in-frame ones, dropping some. The table has approximately 280,000 clones, 90% seen once; the top ten hold about 1.7%. Sequenced sample: PBMCs or T cells enriched from blood (not recorded which). These receptor sequences come from a woman aged 18-29 years with acute COVID-19. The CDR3 runs from the conserved cysteine through the conserved F or W. Fields, in order: D gene, clone size, J gene, V gene, CDR3 protein, CDR3 DNA. A D gene is named only where the DNA matches it firmly. Size tells how often a clone was seen (once, few, many) or the class of an expanded clone, and some rows leave it out.

d_gene: TRBD1
abundance: once
j_gene: TRBJ2-7
v_gene: TRBV7-2
CDR3aa: CASSRPGTAGSYEQYF
CDR3nt: TGTGCCAGCAGTCGACCCGGGACAGCCGGCTCCTACGAGCAGTACTTC

d_gene: NA
abundance: NA
j_gene: TRBJ1-4
v_gene: TRBV5-1
CDR3aa: CASSLGGRTNEKLFF
CDR3nt: TGCGCCAGCAGCTTGGGGGGGCGAACTAATGAAAAACTGTTTTTT

d_gene: NA
abundance: NA
j_gene: TRBJ1-2
v_gene: TRBV11-2
CDR3aa: CASSRIQDASKSVTF
CDR3nt: TGTGCCAGCAGCCGGATACAGGACGCCTCCAAGTCGGTCACCTTC

d_gene: NA
abundance: NA
j_gene: TRBJ2-3
v_gene: TRBV30
CDR3aa: CAVTGTKAGELITDTQYF
CDR3nt: TGTGCCGTCACCGGGACAAAGGCGGGAGAGCTGATCACAGATACGCAGTATTTT

d_gene: TRBD2
abundance: NA
j_gene: TRBJ2-7
v_gene: TRBV27
CDR3aa: CASSLVSGRYEQYF
CDR3nt: TGTGCCAGCAGTTTGGTTAGCGGGAGATACGAGCAGTACTTC

d_gene: TRBD2
abundance: NA
j_gene: TRBJ2-1
v_gene: TRBV19
CDR3aa: CATGPGLDPYNEQFF
CDR3nt: TGTGCCACCGGACCGGGACTAGACCCATACAATGAGCAGTTCTTC

d_gene: NA
abundance: NA
j_gene: TRBJ2-7
v_gene: TRBV7-9
CDR3aa: CASSPMGSEAYEQYF
CDR3nt: TGTGCCAGCAGCCCCATGGGTAGCGAAGCCTACGAGCAGTACTTC

d_gene: TRBD2
abundance: NA
j_gene: TRBJ2-5
v_gene: TRBV19
CDR3aa: CASRRTVGLAGLSETQYF
CDR3nt: TGTGCCAGTAGAAGGACAGTGGGACTAGCGGGATTATCGGAGACCCAGTACTTC

d_gene: TRBD2
abundance: once
j_gene: TRBJ2-1
v_gene: TRBV4-1
CDR3aa: CASRTLAGFNEQFF
CDR3nt: TGCGCCAGCAGAACCCTAGCGGGCTTCAATGAGCAGTTCTTC

d_gene: NA
abundance: NA
j_gene: TRBJ1-4
v_gene: TRBV28
CDR3aa: CASSLGGVGNEKLFF
CDR3nt: TGTGCCAGCAGTTTAGGCGGGGTTGGTAATGAAAAACTGTTTTTT

d_gene: TRBD1
abundance: NA
j_gene: TRBJ2-7
v_gene: TRBV7-9
CDR3aa: CASSLATGGYYEQYF
CDR3nt: TGTGCCAGCAGCTTAGCTACAGGGGGCTACTACGAGCAGTACTTC

d_gene: NA
abundance: once
j_gene: TRBJ1-5
v_gene: TRBV30
CDR3aa: CAWSVSSNQPQHF
CDR3nt: TGTGCCTGGAGTGTCTCGAGCAATCAGCCCCAGCATTTT

d_gene: TRBD1
abundance: NA
j_gene: TRBJ1-5
v_gene: TRBV19
CDR3aa: CASSSDRERIPQHF
CDR3nt: TGTGCCAGTAGCTCGGACAGGGAGCGGATCCCCCAGCATTTT

d_gene: NA
abundance: NA
j_gene: TRBJ2-1
v_gene: TRBV4-1
CDR3aa: CASSQVWGVDVNEQFF
CDR3nt: TGCGCCAGCAGCCAAGTCTGGGGGGTTGATGTTAATGAGCAGTTCTTC

d_gene: TRBD1
abundance: NA
j_gene: TRBJ2-7
v_gene: TRBV7-8
CDR3aa: CASSLAGQGTYEQYF
CDR3nt: TGTGCCAGCAGCTTAGCGGGACAGGGCACCTACGAGCAGTACTTC

d_gene: TRBD2
abundance: NA
j_gene: TRBJ2-2
v_gene: TRBV11-2
CDR3aa: CASKYRGGTGELFF
CDR3nt: TGTGCCAGCAAATATAGGGGAGGGACCGGGGAGCTGTTTTTT

d_gene: TRBD2
abundance: once
j_gene: TRBJ2-7
v_gene: TRBV5-1
CDR3aa: CASSLMLAGGHKQPYEQYF
CDR3nt: TGCGCCAGCAGCTTGATGCTAGCGGGAGGCCATAAACAACCCTACGAGCAGTACTTC

d_gene: TRBD1
abundance: once
j_gene: TRBJ2-6
v_gene: TRBV3-1/TRBV3-2
CDR3aa: CASSHPGQGAPGANVLTF
CDR3nt: TGTGCCAGCAGCCACCCGGGACAGGGAGCCCCTGGGGCCAACGTCCTGACTTTC

d_gene: NA
abundance: NA
j_gene: TRBJ2-3
v_gene: TRBV18
CDR3aa: CASSYSPQDTQYF
CDR3nt: TGTGCCAGCTCCTATAGTCCTCAAGATACGCAGTATTTT

d_gene: NA
abundance: NA
j_gene: TRBJ1-2
v_gene: TRBV2
CDR3aa: CARLGQLYGYTF
CDR3nt: TGTGCCAGACTCGGACAGCTCTATGGCTACACCTTC

d_gene: NA
abundance: NA
j_gene: TRBJ1-5
v_gene: TRBV19
CDR3aa: CASSRANSNQPQHF
CDR3nt: TGTGCCAGTAGTAGAGCTAATAGCAATCAGCCCCAGCATTTT

d_gene: TRBD1
abundance: once
j_gene: TRBJ1-5
v_gene: TRBV25-1
CDR3aa: CASSSDRGSSNQPQHF
CDR3nt: TGTGCCAGCAGTTCCGACAGGGGTAGTAGCAATCAGCCCCAGCATTTT

d_gene: NA
abundance: few
j_gene: TRBJ2-7
v_gene: TRBV28
CDR3aa: CASKGGGGISYEQYF
CDR3nt: TGTGCCAGCAAAGGCGGCGGGGGCATCTCCTACGAGCAGTACTTC

d_gene: NA
abundance: NA
j_gene: TRBJ2-7
v_gene: TRBV4-2
CDR3aa: CASSQGSGEQYF
CDR3nt: TGTGCCAGCAGCCAAGGATCCGGCGAGCAGTACTTC

d_gene: TRBD2
abundance: NA
j_gene: TRBJ2-1
v_gene: TRBV28
CDR3aa: CASSLMGGDDEQFF
CDR3nt: TGTGCCAGCAGTTTAATGGGAGGGGATGATGAGCAGTTCTTC

d_gene: NA
abundance: once
j_gene: TRBJ1-5
v_gene: TRBV27
CDR3aa: CASSSQLYNQPQHF
CDR3nt: TGTGCCAGCAGTTCCCAGTTATACAATCAGCCCCAGCATTTT

d_gene: NA
abundance: NA
j_gene: TRBJ1-3
v_gene: TRBV5-6
CDR3aa: CASSFYTGSGNTIYF
CDR3nt: TGTGCCAGCAGTTTCTACACAGGGTCTGGAAACACCATATATTTT

d_gene: TRBD2
abundance: NA
j_gene: TRBJ2-5
v_gene: TRBV24-1
CDR3aa: CATRSGSEETQYF
CDR3nt: TGTGCCACCAGAAGCGGGAGTGAAGAGACCCAGTACTTC

d_gene: TRBD2
abundance: NA
j_gene: TRBJ2-1
v_gene: TRBV28
CDR3aa: CASSVSGSPNEQFF
CDR3nt: TGTGCCAGCAGTGTTAGCGGGAGCCCCAATGAGCAGTTCTTC

d_gene: TRBD2
abundance: NA
j_gene: TRBJ2-1
v_gene: TRBV6-5
CDR3aa: CASSYGALAGGDQFF
CDR3nt: TGTGCCAGCAGTTACGGGGCACTAGCGGGGGGAGACCAGTTCTTC

d_gene: TRBD2
abundance: NA
j_gene: TRBJ2-5
v_gene: TRBV9
CDR3aa: CASSVEAGVEETQYF
CDR3nt: TGTGCCAGCAGCGTAGAAGCGGGAGTGGAAGAGACCCAGTACTTC

d_gene: TRBD1
abundance: NA
j_gene: TRBJ1-1
v_gene: TRBV6-5
CDR3aa: CASRDRGRGNTEAFF
CDR3nt: TGTGCCAGCCGGGACAGGGGTCGCGGGAACACTGAAGCTTTCTTT

d_gene: NA
abundance: once
j_gene: TRBJ1-2
v_gene: TRBV27
CDR3aa: CASSPRTTLYGYTF
CDR3nt: TGTGCCAGCAGTCCCCGGACAACCCTCTATGGCTACACCTTC

d_gene: TRBD1
abundance: NA
j_gene: TRBJ1-2
v_gene: TRBV28
CDR3aa: CASSNYRRWDRDSVYGYTF
CDR3nt: TGTGCCAGCAGCAATTATAGGCGCTGGGACAGGGACTCGGTCTATGGCTACACCTTC